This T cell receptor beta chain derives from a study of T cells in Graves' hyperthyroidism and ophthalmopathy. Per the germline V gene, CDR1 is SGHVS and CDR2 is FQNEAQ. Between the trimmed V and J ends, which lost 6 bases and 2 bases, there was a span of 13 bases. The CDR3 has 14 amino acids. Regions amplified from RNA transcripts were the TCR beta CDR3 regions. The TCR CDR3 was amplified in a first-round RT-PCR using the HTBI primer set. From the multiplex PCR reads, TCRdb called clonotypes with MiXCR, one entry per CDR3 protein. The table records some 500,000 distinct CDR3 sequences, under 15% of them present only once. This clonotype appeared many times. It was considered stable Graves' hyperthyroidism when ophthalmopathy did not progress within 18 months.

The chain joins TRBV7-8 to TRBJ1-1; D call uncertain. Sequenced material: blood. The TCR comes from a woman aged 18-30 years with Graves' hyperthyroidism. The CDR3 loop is CASSFLKGNTEAFF. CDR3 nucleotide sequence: TGTGCCAGCAGTTTCTTGAAAGGTAACACTGAAGCTTTCTTT. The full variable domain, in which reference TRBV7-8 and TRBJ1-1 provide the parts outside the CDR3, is GAGVSQSPRYKVAKRGQDVALRCDPISGHVSLFWYQQALGQGPEFLTYFQNEAQLDKSGLPSDRFFAERPEGSVSTLKIQRTQQEDSAVYLCASSFLKGNTEAFFGQGTRLTVV.